The next 25 T cell receptor beta chains were all read from a single sample in a study of blood T cells in healthy people across ages. It was with a sample-barcoded 5' primer and a J-beta primer mix that a second PCR of roughly 7 to 12 cycles was run. TCRdb ran MiXCR on the 5' RACE reads and lists one entry per CDR3 protein. The sample yields around 1,800,000 distinct CDR3 sequences, roughly two fifths seen once. Sequencing was done on a sample of blood. These receptors were collected from a human donor in good health.

The V call is TRBV11-1, the J call TRBJ2-1, with 8 bases that match TRBD2. In germline, CDR1 is SGHAT, CDR2 FQDESV (reference sequence). This CDR3 region has 15 residues. V shed 3 bases, J shed 7 bases, and the junction held 8 bases outside the gene matches. The CDR3 DNA follows: TGTGCCAGCAGCTTTTTCAGCGGGGGTCAAAATGAGCAGTTCTTC. It is translated as CASSFFSGGQNEQFF.

This chain links TRBV9 with TRBJ2-7; D possibly corresponds to TRBD1 (6 bases). The CDR3 is 14 amino acids. Germline-derived CDR1 and CDR2 are SGDLS and YYNGEE. V was clipped by 4 bases and J by 2 bases, with 13 bases between them. The CDR3 DNA sequence: TGTGCCAGCAGCCCGCAGGGGTACCCCTACGAGCAGTACTTC. Protein: CASSPQGYPYEQYF.

This clonotype was seen just once. V and J are TRBV6-1 and TRBJ2-7; 12 bases match TRBD2. The germline V gene encodes CDR1 MNHNS and CDR2 SASEGT. The CDR3 runs to 18 residues. The J segment lost 0 bases and the V segment lost 1 base, leaving 7 bases of the junction unmatched. The CDR3 bases are TGTGCCAGCAGTGAAGGTACTAGCGGGGGGCCGTTCTCCTACGAGCAGTACTTC. This codes for CASSEGTSGGPFSYEQYF.

The gene calls are TRBV12-3 or TRBV12-4 and TRBJ2-2; D unclear. This CDR3 contains 14 residues. The germline V and J ends were trimmed by 3 bases and 8 bases, with 13 bases remaining between them. In DNA form, the CDR3 reads TGTGCCAGCAGTTTTGCTTTACGTGGAGGGGAGCTGTTTTTT. This translates into CASSFALRGGELFF.

This clonotype has just one count. CDR3 sequence (DNA): TGCAGTGCTAGCCCCAGGGAGTTCTTC. Protein product: CSASPREFF. The J gene is TRBJ2-1, the V gene TRBV20-1, with TRBD1 as a possible D gene (5 bases). The V end lost 3 bases, the J end lost 14 bases, and 8 bases lay between the germline ends. There are 9 residues in the CDR3. Per germline, CDR1 DFQATT and CDR2 SNEGSKA (reference sequence).

This clonotype was counted ten times or more. V and J are TRBV29-1 and TRBJ1-2; no clear D. Germline V gene sequence: CDR1 SQVTM, CDR2 ANQGSEA. This CDR3 has 13 residues. With 0 bases removed from V and 2 bases from J, the gap between germline ends came to 7 bases. The CDR3: CSVEEAANYGYTF. The CDR3 region has the DNA TGCAGCGTTGAAGAGGCAGCAAACTATGGCTACACCTTC.

V gene TRBV18 combines with J gene TRBJ2-3; no clear D. Germline V lookup: CDR1 KGHSH, CDR2 LQKENI. With 5 bases removed from V and 1 base from J, the gap between germline ends came to 13 bases. This CDR3 is built from 15 residues. CDR3 DNA: TGTGCCAGCTCAGAATACACGACGCGCACAGATACGCAGTATTTT. Encoded protein: CASSEYTTRTDTQYF.

This sequence joins TRBV7-3 and TRBJ1-3; D is undetermined. The CDR3 covers 13 residues. Germline lookup yields CDR1 SGHTA and CDR2 FQGTGA. V was pared by 5 bases and J by 2 bases, with 7 bases between. The CDR3, as DNA: TGTGCCAGCAGCGAAATTGCTGGAAACACCATATATTTT. It codes for CASSEIAGNTIYF.

The rearrangement uses TRBV9 and TRBJ2-7; 8 bases are a match to TRBD2. Germline V gene sequence: CDR1 SGDLS, CDR2 YYNGEE. With V trimmed by 0 bases and J by 5 bases, 13 bases remained unmatched. There are 17 residues in the CDR3. Written as DNA, the CDR3 is TGTGCCAGCAGCGTAGACGGACGAAGCGGGGGTTCCGACGAGCAGTACTTC. Protein product: CASSVDGRSGGSDEQYF.

The chain has TRBV28 and TRBJ1-2, with 7 nucleotides matching TRBD1. The CDR3 runs to 14 residues. Per the germline V gene, CDR1 is MDHEN and CDR2 is SYDVKM. V shed 3 bases, J shed 6 bases, and the junction held 7 bases outside the gene matches. DNA of the CDR3: TGTGCCAGCAGTTTGTCCGGGACAGCAGATGGCTACACCTTC. Protein product: CASSLSGTADGYTF.

This clonotype was observed a handful of times. The junction and the germline gene differ at one end; a read error may be behind it. This sequence joins TRBV6-2 or TRBV6-3 and TRBJ2-5, with 8 nucleotides matching TRBD1. CDR1 and CDR2 (germline): MNHEY, SVGEGT. The CDR3 has 16 residues. DNA of the CDR3: TGTGCCGGCAGTTTGATTCCCCGCACAGGGGGTGGTAAGCAGTACTTC. Translation: CAGSLIPRTGGGKQYF.

The chain couples TRBV29-1 to TRBJ1-2, with unresolved D. The CDR3 consists of 13 residues. Germline CDR1 is SQVTM and CDR2 is ANQGSEA. V was pared by 8 bases and J by 2 bases, with 15 bases between. In DNA form, the CDR3 reads TGCAGCTCCTGGGGAGGGTTGAACTATGGCTACACCTTC. Its translation is CSSWGGLNYGYTF.

This chain links TRBV7-2 with TRBJ2-5; TRBD2 aligns across 13 bases. The germline CDR1 and CDR2 sequences are SGHTA and FQGNSA. J lost 2 bases, V lost 1 base, and 10 bases had no gene match. The length of the CDR3 is 19 residues. CDR3 coding DNA: TGTGCCAGCAGCTTAGTCCCGAGACTAGCGGGGGGTCCACAAGAGACCCAGTACTTC. Translation gives CASSLVPRLAGGPQETQYF.

This clonotype was recorded a few times. V and J are TRBV20-1 and TRBJ2-1; D perhaps matches TRBD1 (5 bases). CDR3 size: 12 residues. Germline V gives CDR1 DFQATT, CDR2 SNEGSKA (reference sequence). Between the trimmed V and J ends, which lost 5 bases and 7 bases, there was a span of 12 bases. CDR3 nucleotide sequence: TGCAGTGCTGAAGGGGCAAGTAATGAGCAGTTCTTC. The encoded protein is CSAEGASNEQFF.

The V gene is TRBV24-1, the J gene TRBJ2-2; D is possibly TRBD2 (5 bases). The CDR3 extends over 15 amino acids. V gave up 4 bases and J gave up 6 bases, with 14 bases separating them. Germline V gene data show CDR1 as KGHDR and CDR2 as SFDVKD. The CDR3 DNA is TGTGCCACCAGTGACCCCCAAGCGCGGGCCGGGGAGCTGTTTTTT. It yields the protein CATSDPQARAGELFF.

The chain couples TRBV12-3 or TRBV12-4 to TRBJ1-4; D is ambiguous. The CDR3 sequence is 14 residues long. V gave up 8 bases and J gave up 0 bases, with 10 bases separating them. DNA for the CDR3: TGTGCCAGCCGGCTGAGGGCAACTAATGAAAAACTGTTTTTT. Encoded protein: CASRLRATNEKLFF.

This chain joins TRBV6-6 and TRBJ1-5, with TRBD1 identical over 7 bases. The ends lost 7 bases at V and 0 bases at J; junction bases unmatched: 9. Germline CDR1 is MNHNY and CDR2 is SVGAGI (reference sequence). The CDR3 loop spans 16 amino acids. The CDR3 sequence: CASNPPGQNSNQPQHF. The CDR3 nucleotides are TGTGCCAGCAACCCGCCGGGACAGAATAGCAATCAGCCCCAGCATTTT.

The rearrangement links TRBV12-3 or TRBV12-4 to TRBJ2-3; D is possibly TRBD1 or TRBD2 (5 bases each). This CDR3 has 15 amino acids. The V and J ends lost 1 base and 2 bases respectively, with 10 bases between them. CDR3 residues: CASSLGSGATDTQYF. Here the CDR3 DNA reads TGTGCCAGCAGTTTAGGATCCGGGGCCACAGATACGCAGTATTTT.

The chain carries TRBV6-6 and TRBJ2-3; 7 bases map to TRBD2. Germline values: CDR1 MNHNY, CDR2 SVGAGI (reference sequence). The J segment lost 2 bases and the V segment lost 5 bases, leaving 7 bases of the junction unmatched. This CDR3 has 15 residues. The CDR3 loop is CASSNGTTLTDTQYF. The CDR3 bases are TGTGCCAGCAGTAACGGGACTACCCTCACAGATACGCAGTATTTT.

This chain joins TRBV3-1 and TRBJ1-2; 10 positions agree with TRBD1. CDR1 and CDR2 (germline): LGHDT, YNNKEL (reference sequence). This CDR3 spans 14 amino acids. V was clipped by 2 bases and J by 8 bases; unmatched bases: 5. The CDR3 region is CASSQWDRGRGYTF. The DNA of the CDR3 is TGTGCCAGCAGCCAATGGGACAGGGGAAGAGGCTACACCTTC.

V and J are TRBV3-1 and TRBJ2-5; unclear D gene. The tail of the sequence fits TRBJ2-7 better, so the J call may be wrong. Germline loops: CDR1 LGHDT, CDR2 YNNKEL (reference sequence). The CDR3 consists of 14 residues. CDR3 residues: CASSLSAPTSEQYF. The CDR3 coding sequence is TGTGCCAGCAGTTTATCGGCCCCTACGAGCGAGCAGTACTTC.

This clonotype came up many times. This chain connects TRBV20-1 to TRBJ2-1; no clear D gene. The V and J ends lost 2 bases and 5 bases respectively, with 10 bases between them. The CDR3 has 13 residues. From germline, CDR1 is DFQATT and CDR2 SNEGSKA (reference sequence). The CDR3 DNA reads as TGCAGTGCTAGATACAGTTTGAACAATGAGCAGTTCTTC. Amino acids: CSARYSLNNEQFF.

The chain is built from TRBV4-1 and TRBJ1-2; D is perhaps TRBD1 (5 bases). The germline gives CDR1 MGHRA, CDR2 YSYEKL. CDR3 length equals 16 residues. The V gene lost 0 bases and the J gene lost 2 bases, with 13 bases spanning the gap. The CDR3 protein is CASSQEAGQGNYGYTF. Written as DNA, the CDR3 is TGCGCCAGCAGCCAAGAAGCAGGGCAGGGAAACTATGGCTACACCTTC.

This clonotype turned up a few times. The CDR3 here is CASSSGPYAGKNIQYF. CDR3 nucleotide sequence: TGTGCCAGCAGCTCGGGACCCTATGCAGGCAAAAACATTCAGTACTTC. The chain employs TRBV6-6 and TRBJ2-4, with D perhaps assigned TRBD1 or TRBD2 (5 bases each). The CDR3 length is 16 residues. The germline V and J ends were trimmed by 6 bases and 3 bases, with 18 bases remaining between them. Germline V gives CDR1 MNHNY, CDR2 SVGAGI (reference sequence).

This clonotype was recorded a few times. This rearrangement joins TRBV5-5 to TRBJ1-5; D gene ambiguous. The V gene lost 2 bases and the J gene lost 2 bases, with 8 bases spanning the gap. The CDR3 totals 14 residues. CDR1 and CDR2 (germline): SGHKS, YYEKEE (reference sequence). CDR3 nucleotide sequence: TGTGCCAGCAGCTTATCATGGGGCAATCAGCCCCAGCATTTT. The encoded protein is CASSLSWGNQPQHF.